Sequencing of this T cell receptor (beta chain) was carried out in a study of blood T cell repertoires in COVID-19. Background on the study: PBMCs, B-cell-depleted T cells, or T cells were the source of the cDNA or gDNA that made up the material.

The age range of participants was about 18 to 90 years, with residence in around 22 US areas. Participant reports of clinical history set cohort assignment. Either two negative PCRs, clearance, or symptom resolution qualified Cohort 3 donors as recovered. The method was immunoSEQ multiplex PCR; TCRdb's version includes in-frame clones alone and lacks a portion of them. This table has 350,000 to 450,000 clones, 83% appearing once. Germline V gene sequence: CDR1 MGHDK, CDR2 SYGVNS. This CDR3 has 12 amino acids. The V end was cut by 5 bases, the J end by 3 bases, with 8 bases between. The chain has TRBV25-1 and TRBJ2-7, with D unresolved. This clonotype was sampled from a woman in her 50s who had recovered from COVID-19. Sample: PBMCs or T cells enriched from blood (not recorded which). The CDR3 region has the DNA TGTGCCAGCAGTCTGACAATCTACGAGCAGTACTTC. This translates into CASSLTIYEQYF.